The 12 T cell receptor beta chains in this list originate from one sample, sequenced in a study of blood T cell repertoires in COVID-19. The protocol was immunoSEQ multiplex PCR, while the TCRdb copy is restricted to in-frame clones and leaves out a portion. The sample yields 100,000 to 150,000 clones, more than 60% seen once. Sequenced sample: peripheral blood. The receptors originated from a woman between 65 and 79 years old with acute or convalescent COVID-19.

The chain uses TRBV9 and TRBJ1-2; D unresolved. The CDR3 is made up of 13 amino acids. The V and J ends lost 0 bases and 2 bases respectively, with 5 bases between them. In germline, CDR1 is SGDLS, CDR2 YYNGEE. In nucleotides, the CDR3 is TGTGCCAGCAGCGTAGGCACAAACTATGGCTACACCTTC. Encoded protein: CASSVGTNYGYTF.

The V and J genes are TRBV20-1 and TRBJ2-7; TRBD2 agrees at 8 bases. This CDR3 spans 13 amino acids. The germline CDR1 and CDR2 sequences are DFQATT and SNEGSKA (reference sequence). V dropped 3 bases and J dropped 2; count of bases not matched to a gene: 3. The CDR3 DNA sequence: TGCAGTGCTAGTAGCGGGATAGCCTACGAGCAGTACTTC. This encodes CSASSGIAYEQYF.

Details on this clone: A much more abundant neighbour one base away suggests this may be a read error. Here the CDR3 DNA reads TGTGCCAGCAGTTCAGGGGCGGGCTCCTACGAGCAGTACTTC. It encodes CASSSGAGSYEQYF. The genes are TRBV28 and TRBJ2-7; tentative D call: TRBD1 (6 bases). Germline V gene sequence: CDR1 MDHEN, CDR2 SYDVKM. The CDR3 extends over 14 amino acids. With 4 bases removed from V and 0 bases from J, the gap between germline ends came to 10 bases.

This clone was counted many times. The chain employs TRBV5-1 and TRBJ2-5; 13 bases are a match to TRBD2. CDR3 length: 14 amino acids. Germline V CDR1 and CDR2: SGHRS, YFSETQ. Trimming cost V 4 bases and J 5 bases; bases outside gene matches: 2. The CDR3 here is CASSVTSGRETQYF. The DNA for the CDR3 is TGCGCCAGCAGCGTGACTAGCGGGAGGGAGACCCAGTACTTC.

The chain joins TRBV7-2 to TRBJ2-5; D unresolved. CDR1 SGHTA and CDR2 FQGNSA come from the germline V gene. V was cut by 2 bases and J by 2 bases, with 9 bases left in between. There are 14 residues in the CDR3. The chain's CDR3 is CASSLTPTQETQYF. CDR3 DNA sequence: TGTGCCAGCAGCTTAACCCCGACTCAAGAGACCCAGTACTTC.

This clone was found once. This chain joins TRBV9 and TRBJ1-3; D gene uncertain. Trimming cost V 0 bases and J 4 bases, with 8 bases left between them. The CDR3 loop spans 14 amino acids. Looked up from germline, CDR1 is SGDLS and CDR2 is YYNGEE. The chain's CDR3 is CASSVDEGGNTIYF. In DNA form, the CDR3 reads TGTGCCAGCAGCGTAGACGAGGGAGGAAACACCATATATTTT. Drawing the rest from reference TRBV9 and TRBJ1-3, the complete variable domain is DSGVTQTPKHLITATGQRVTLRCSPRSGDLSVYWYQQSLDQGLQFLIQYYNGEERAKGNILERFSAQQFPDLHSELNLSSLELGDSALYFCASSVDEGGNTIYFGEGSWLTVV.

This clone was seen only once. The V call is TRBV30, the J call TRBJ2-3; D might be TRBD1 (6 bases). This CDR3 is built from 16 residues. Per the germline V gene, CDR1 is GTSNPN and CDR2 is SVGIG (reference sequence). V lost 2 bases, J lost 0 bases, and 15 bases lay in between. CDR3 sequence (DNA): TGTGCCTGGAGTCCCCCAGGGGCCATTAGCACAGATACGCAGTATTTT. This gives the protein CAWSPPGAISTDTQYF.

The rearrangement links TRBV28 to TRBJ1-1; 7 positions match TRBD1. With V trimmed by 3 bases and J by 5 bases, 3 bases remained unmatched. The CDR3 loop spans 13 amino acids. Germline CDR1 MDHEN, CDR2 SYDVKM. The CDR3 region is CASSLTGSTEAFF. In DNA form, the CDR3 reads TGTGCCAGCAGTTTGACAGGGAGTACTGAAGCTTTCTTT.

The CDR3 spells CASSPTVPNSGNTIYF. The CDR3 nucleotides read TGCGCCAGCAGCCCTACTGTACCCAACTCTGGAAACACCATATATTTT. The gene calls are TRBV5-1 and TRBJ1-3; D ambiguous. The length of the CDR3 is 16 residues. Trimming stripped 4 bases from V and 0 bases from J, with 14 bases between. CDR1 is SGHRS and CDR2 is YFSETQ in the germline V gene.

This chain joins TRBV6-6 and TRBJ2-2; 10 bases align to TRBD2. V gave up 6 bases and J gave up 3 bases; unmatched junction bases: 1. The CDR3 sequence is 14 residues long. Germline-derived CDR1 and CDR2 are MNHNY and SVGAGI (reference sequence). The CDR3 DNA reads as TGTGCCAGCAGCGGACTAGCGGACACCGGGGAGCTGTTTTTT. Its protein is CASSGLADTGELFF.

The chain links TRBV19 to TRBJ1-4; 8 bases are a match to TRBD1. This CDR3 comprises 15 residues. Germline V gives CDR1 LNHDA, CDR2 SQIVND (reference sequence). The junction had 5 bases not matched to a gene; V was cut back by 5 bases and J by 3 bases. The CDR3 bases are TGTGCCAGTAGTCTCGGGACAGGTCCTAATGAAAAACTGTTTTTT. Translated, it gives CASSLGTGPNEKLFF.

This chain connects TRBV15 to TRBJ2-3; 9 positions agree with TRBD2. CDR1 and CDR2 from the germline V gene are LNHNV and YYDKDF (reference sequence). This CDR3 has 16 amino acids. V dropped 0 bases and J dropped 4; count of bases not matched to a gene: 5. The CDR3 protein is CATSRDLRGGSDTQYF. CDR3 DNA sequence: TGTGCCACCAGCAGAGATCTGCGGGGGGGTTCAGATACGCAGTATTTT.